This record covers a single TCR beta chain. Distinct nucleotide sequences in the sample also encode this CDR3. The data were taken from a study of T cell changes during pregnancy in multiple sclerosis. CDR1 is GTSNPN, CDR2 SVGIG, per germline (reference sequence). CDR3 size: 12 residues. The V segment lost 1 base and the J segment 4 bases; nucleotides outside the gene matches: 0. Method: immunoSEQ multiplex PCR; TCRdb's copy keeps in-frame clones and lacks some. This table holds approximately 74,000 clones, 75% to 90% found once. This TCR came from a female donor with multiple sclerosis, enrolled in a pregnancy study. The V gene is TRBV30, the J gene TRBJ1-2; 7 nucleotides line up with TRBD1. The sequences come from peripheral blood, collected before pregnancy. The CDR3 region is CAWSAGGYGYTF. The CDR3 coding sequence is TGTGCCTGGAGTGCAGGGGGCTATGGCTACACCTTC.